The next 30 T cell receptor beta chains were all read from a single sample in a study of identifying expanded T cells in peripheral blood. Clones were read by immunoSEQ multiplex PCR, and TCRdb kept only the in-frame ones, dropping some. The sample lists 83,000 or so clones; around nine tenths were seen once. The sample consisted of blood. All receptors come from a person between 18 and 69 years old in good health.

The rearrangement uses TRBV5-1 and TRBJ1-6, with TRBD1 identical over 9 bases. Germline CDR1 and CDR2: SGHRS and YFSETQ. The CDR3 is 18 residues long. The V gene end was trimmed by 4 bases and the J gene end by 0 bases; junction bases not matched to a gene: 8. CDR3: CASSEGQGPSSYNSPLHF. The CDR3 coding sequence is TGCGCCAGCAGCGAGGGACAGGGTCCCAGCTCCTATAATTCACCCCTCCACTTT.

This chain uses TRBV30 with TRBJ2-2; a possible D gene is TRBD2 (5 bases). This CDR3 contains 16 residues. Per germline, CDR1 GTSNPN and CDR2 SVGIG (reference sequence). Trimming took off 1 base at V and 3 bases at J, with 15 bases between the two ends. CDR3 coding DNA: TGTGCCTGGAGTGGTCGGGGATGGGTCGACACCGGGGAGCTGTTTTTT. Its translation is CAWSGRGWVDTGELFF.

This rearrangement joins TRBV20-1 to TRBJ2-2; D gene ambiguous. With 4 bases removed from V and 7 bases from J, the gap between germline ends came to 7 bases. The CDR3 loop spans 11 amino acids. Looked up from germline, CDR1 is DFQATT and CDR2 is SNEGSKA (reference sequence). CDR3 in amino acids: CSAIVIGELFF. The CDR3 region has the DNA TGCAGTGCTATCGTCATCGGGGAGCTGTTTTTT.

This CDR3 is CASSQEYRSNQPQHF. CDR3 DNA sequence: TGCGCCAGCAGCCAAGAGTACAGGTCCAATCAGCCCCAGCATTTT. The chain carries TRBV4-1 and TRBJ1-5, with a possible D match to TRBD1 (5 bases). Looked up from germline, CDR1 is MGHRA and CDR2 is YSYEKL. The germline V and J ends were trimmed by 0 bases and 3 bases, with 9 bases remaining between them. This CDR3 has 15 amino acids.

The chain couples TRBV7-2 to TRBJ2-3; D uncertain. The length of the CDR3 is 14 residues. V was cut by 5 bases and J by 6 bases, with 15 bases left in between. Germline CDR1 and CDR2: SGHTA and FQGNSA. As DNA, the CDR3 is TGTGCCAGCAGCCCATACACCGACGGGGATACGCAGTATTTT. It specifies CASSPYTDGDTQYF.

This clone was observed once. The rearrangement joins TRBV7-3 to TRBJ2-1; 9 nucleotides line up with TRBD1. The CDR3 runs to 15 residues. The ends lost 3 bases at V and 7 bases at J; junction bases unmatched: 7. From germline, CDR1 is SGHTA and CDR2 FQGTGA. CDR3 amino acids: CASSLTGQGQNEQFF. CDR3 nucleotide sequence: TGTGCCAGCAGCTTGACGGGACAGGGACAGAATGAGCAGTTCTTC.

J is TRBJ2-7 and V is TRBV5-1; D is uncertain. CDR3 size: 14 residues. Per germline, CDR1 SGHRS and CDR2 YFSETQ. Trimming took 2 bases from V and 3 from J, leaving 12 bases between them. The CDR3 DNA sequence: TGCGCCAGCAGCTTTTCGGCGAATAACTACGAGCAGTACTTC. Translation gives CASSFSANNYEQYF.

The chain's CDR3 is CASSPALNTEAFF. The CDR3 bases are TGCGCCAGCAGCCCCGCATTGAACACTGAAGCTTTCTTT. This sequence joins TRBV4-1 and TRBJ1-1; no firm D call. Germline V gives CDR1 MGHRA, CDR2 YSYEKL. This CDR3 spans 13 amino acids. Deletions cut 4 bases from V and 0 bases from J, with 6 bases between.

The V and J genes are TRBV6-1 and TRBJ1-2; D gene uncertain. Germline assignment: CDR1 MNHNS and CDR2 SASEGT. This CDR3 is built from 14 residues. Trimming pared 3 bases from V and 2 bases from J, leaving 10 bases between. The CDR3: CASSESFENYGYTF. CDR3 nucleotide sequence: TGTGCCAGCAGTGAGAGTTTCGAGAACTATGGCTACACCTTC.

Here the CDR3 DNA reads TGTGCCAGCAGCCCCCTGACCGGGAGAGACAACACTGAAGCTTTCTTT. Translation: CASSPLTGRDNTEAFF. The genes are TRBV7-6 and TRBJ1-1, with D unresolved. The length of the CDR3 is 16 residues. Germline-derived CDR1 and CDR2 are SGHVS and FNYEAQ. Deletions cut 5 bases from V and 2 bases from J, with 18 bases between.

This clone was found once. The CDR3 here is CATRELNTGELFF. In DNA, the CDR3 is TGTGCCACCCGGGAGTTGAACACCGGGGAGCTGTTTTTT. The rearrangement links TRBV28 to TRBJ2-2, with a tentative D call TRBD2 (6 bases). The CDR3 loop spans 13 amino acids. From germline, CDR1 is MDHEN and CDR2 SYDVKM. V was trimmed by 10 bases and J by 1 base, leaving 10 bases between them. Variable domain in full (rest from reference TRBV28 and TRBJ2-2): DVKVTQSSRYLVKRTGEKVFLECVQDMDHENMFWYRQDPGLGLRLIYFSYDVKMKEKGDIPEGYSVSREKKERFSLILESASTNQTSMYLCATRELNTGELFFGEGSRLTVL.

V is TRBV6-5 and J is TRBJ1-6; D may be TRBD1 (5 bases). V was cut by 5 bases and J by 4 bases, with 9 bases left in between. This CDR3 spans 14 amino acids. CDR1 MNHEY and CDR2 SVGAGI come from the germline V gene. CDR3 protein: CASSDRGYNSPLHF. CDR3 in DNA: TGTGCCAGCAGTGACCGGGGGTATAATTCACCCCTCCACTTT.

The chain links TRBV28 to TRBJ2-7; possibly TRBD1 for D (5 bases). There are 13 residues in the CDR3. The V end was cut by 2 bases, the J end by 0 bases, with 5 bases between. From germline, CDR1 is MDHEN and CDR2 SYDVKM. The CDR3 DNA reads TGTGCCAGCAGTTTAGACAGCTCCTACGAGCAGTACTTC. This encodes CASSLDSSYEQYF.

This clone was seen a handful of times. V and J are TRBV7-3 and TRBJ1-4; D uncertain. Germline values: CDR1 SGHTA, CDR2 FQGTGA. The ends were cut back, 5 bases at V and 3 bases at J, with 7 bases in the middle. This CDR3 has 13 residues. The CDR3 region has the DNA TGTGCCAGCAGCCCTGGGCCTAATGAAAAACTGTTTTTT. The encoded protein is CASSPGPNEKLFF.

V usage is TRBV7-9 and J usage is TRBJ2-3; 10 positions agree with TRBD2. The germline gives CDR1 SEHNR, CDR2 FQNEAQ (reference sequence). After removal of 5 bases from V and 3 bases from J, the junction contained 2 bases not matched to a gene. The CDR3 loop spans 14 amino acids. CDR3 protein: CASSRTSGTDTQYF. The CDR3, as DNA: TGTGCCAGCAGCCGGACTAGCGGAACAGATACGCAGTATTTT.

The genes are TRBV7-2 and TRBJ2-1; possibly TRBD1 for D (6 bases). In germline, CDR1 is SGHTA, CDR2 FQGNSA. The CDR3 is made up of 15 amino acids. V lost 3 bases to trimming and J lost 2 bases, with 11 bases between them. The CDR3 coding sequence is TGTGCCAGCAGCTTCAGGGGTCGGACCTACAATGAGCAGTTCTTC. It codes for CASSFRGRTYNEQFF.

The chain couples TRBV25-1 to TRBJ2-7; D is perhaps TRBD2 (5 bases). The CDR3 is made up of 14 amino acids. Germline V gene sequence: CDR1 MGHDK, CDR2 SYGVNS. V was trimmed by 6 bases and J by 0 bases, leaving 12 bases between them. The CDR3: CASSRGSSSYEQYF. The CDR3 region has the DNA TGTGCCAGCAGCCGGGGTTCGAGCTCCTACGAGCAGTACTTC.

Of note for this clone: This same CDR3 is encoded by further DNA sequences in the sample. The chain carries TRBV27 and TRBJ2-7; tentatively, D is TRBD1 (7 bases). The germline gives CDR1 MNHEY, CDR2 SMNVEV (reference sequence). The CDR3 spans 13 residues. V was trimmed by 7 bases and J by 2 bases, leaving 12 bases between them. The CDR3, as DNA: TGTGCCAGCACGGGGGACAGAGCCTACGAGCAGTACTTC. This codes for CASTGDRAYEQYF.

This clone was seen a single time. The chain uses TRBV4-1 and TRBJ2-5; D is unresolved. Germline CDR1 is MGHRA and CDR2 is YSYEKL. V was clipped by 2 bases and J by 4 bases, with 8 bases between them. The CDR3 length is 13 residues. CDR3 nucleotide sequence: TGCGCCAGCAGCCAATCCCGTGGAGAGACCCAGTACTTC. It specifies CASSQSRGETQYF.

In regard to this clone: An end of the junction differs from the germline gene, which may be a read error. The chain uses TRBV7-2 and TRBJ2-7, with D perhaps matching TRBD1 (6 bases). Looked up from germline, CDR1 is SGHTA and CDR2 is FQGNSA. This CDR3 is built from 16 residues. CDR3 amino acids: CASSLALPGQGYEQYF. CDR3 nucleotides: TGTGCCAGCAGCCTAGCCCTACCGGGACAAGGGTACGAGCAGTACTTC.

This chain connects TRBV5-1 to TRBJ2-1; 8 nucleotides match TRBD2. V lost 5 bases, J lost 5 bases, and 3 bases stayed unmatched. This CDR3 region has 13 residues. Per the germline V gene, CDR1 is SGHRS and CDR2 is YFSETQ. CDR3 residues: CASRPGLDNEQFF. Here the CDR3 DNA reads TGCGCCAGCAGACCGGGACTAGACAATGAGCAGTTCTTC.

The chain recombines TRBV11-3 with TRBJ2-3; 14 bases match TRBD2. CDR3 length: 16 residues. Germline CDR1 and CDR2: SGHNT and YENEEA. The V segment lost 5 bases and the J segment 3 bases; nucleotides outside the gene matches: 4. The CDR3 coding sequence is TGTGCCAGCAGCCCAGGGACTAGCGGGAGAACAGATACGCAGTATTTT. This gives the protein CASSPGTSGRTDTQYF.

On this clone: Distinct nucleotide sequences in the sample also encode this CDR3. The genes are TRBV5-1 and TRBJ1-4; the match to TRBD1 covers 8 bases. CDR1 and CDR2 from the germline V gene are SGHRS and YFSETQ. The junction had 2 bases not matched to a gene; V was cut back by 4 bases and J by 3 bases. CDR3 length equals 14 residues. The CDR3 sequence is CASSGQGANEKLFF. The CDR3 nucleotides are TGCGCCAGCAGCGGACAGGGAGCTAATGAAAAACTGTTTTTT. Looking up the rest from reference TRBV5-1 and TRBJ1-4 gives the full variable domain: KAGVTQTPRYLIKTRGQQVTLSCSPISGHRSVSWYQQTPGQGLQFLFEYFSETQRNKGNFPGRFSGRQFSNSRSEMNVSTLELGDSALYLCASSGQGANEKLFFGSGTQLSVL.

The V call is TRBV5-5, the J call TRBJ2-2; D call uncertain. Germline CDR1 and CDR2: SGHKS and YYEKEE (reference sequence). With 2 bases removed from V and 5 bases from J, the gap between germline ends came to 7 bases. The CDR3 extends over 13 amino acids. The CDR3 region has the DNA TGTGCCAGCAGCTTCTTTGAGACCGGGGAGCTGTTTTTT. Translated: CASSFFETGELFF.

A single count supports this clone. The chain's CDR3 is CASSLALVAQGGYTF. As DNA, the CDR3 is TGTGCCAGCAGCTTAGCTTTGGTAGCCCAAGGGGGCTACACCTTC. The V gene is TRBV7-9, the J gene TRBJ1-2; no definite D call. The CDR3 is 15 amino acids. The germline CDR1 and CDR2 sequences are SEHNR and FQNEAQ (reference sequence). Trimming cost V 0 bases and J 8 bases, with 16 bases left between them. Full variable domain (outside the CDR3, taken from reference TRBV7-9 and TRBJ1-2): DTGVSQNPRHKITKRGQNVTFRCDPISEHNRLYWYRQTLGQGPEFLTYFQNEAQLEKSRLLSDRFSAERPKGSFSTLEIQRTEQGDSAMYLCASSLALVAQGGYTFGSGTRLTVV.

This chain joins TRBV5-4 and TRBJ2-1; the D call may be TRBD1 or TRBD2 (5 bases each). Germline lookup yields CDR1 SGHNT and CDR2 YYREEE (reference sequence). With 1 base removed from V and 5 bases from J, the gap between germline ends came to 16 bases. The CDR3 has 16 amino acids. The CDR3 coding sequence is TGTGCCAGCAGCTTGCGTAGGACTGACAGAGACAATGAGCAGTTCTTC. Protein product: CASSLRRTDRDNEQFF.

This clone is a singleton in its sample. The chain couples TRBV5-4 to TRBJ2-7; D uncertain. Per germline, CDR1 SGHNT and CDR2 YYREEE (reference sequence). The length of the CDR3 is 16 residues. V dropped 3 bases and J dropped 4 bases, with 20 bases sitting between them. CDR3 in amino acids: CASSSNLGVHSYEQYF. The CDR3 DNA reads as TGTGCCAGCAGCTCAAACTTAGGAGTCCATTCTTACGAGCAGTACTTC. Variable domain in full (rest from reference TRBV5-4 and TRBJ2-7): ETGVTQSPTHLIKTRGQQVTLRCSSQSGHNTVSWYQQALGQGPQFIFQYYREEENGRGNFPPRFSGLQFPNYSSELNVNALELDDSALYLCASSSNLGVHSYEQYFGPGTRLTVT.

The chain uses TRBV12-2 and TRBJ1-4; TRBD1 is taken as the D call from the table, unchecked against the DNA. TRBV12-2 is marked as a pseudogene. There are 14 residues in the CDR3. CDR3 sequence (DNA): TGTGCAAGTCGCTTAGACAGGGGCTCGGAAAAACTGTTTTTT. Protein: CASRLDRGSEKLFF.

V gene TRBV19 combines with J gene TRBJ1-6; tentatively, D is TRBD1 (6 bases). The V gene's germline CDR1 is LNHDA and CDR2 SQIVND (reference sequence). CDR3 length equals 14 residues. V lost 11 bases and J lost 6, with 17 bases in between. The CDR3 here is CASTRTAFNSPLHF. The CDR3 bases are TGTGCCTCCACCCGGACAGCTTTTAATTCACCCCTCCACTTT.

V gene TRBV7-3 combines with J gene TRBJ2-2; no clear D gene. Trimming took 5 bases from V and 8 from J, leaving 15 bases between them. CDR3 length equals 14 residues. Germline V gene sequence: CDR1 SGHTA, CDR2 FQGTGA. CDR3 coding DNA: TGTGCCAGCAGCCCCCAAAATGGGGTTGGGGAGCTGTTTTTT. Its protein is CASSPQNGVGELFF.